The TCR beta chain under discussion was sequenced for a study of shared clonotypes between healthy human individuals. Study-level results: When compared with the clonotypes that were shared by all four sorted-subset donors, the non-shared clonotypes turned out to have lower generation probabilities. A few donors had 5% to 6% of their naive CD4 clonotypes in common. Depth was large, yet rarefaction showed that sorted-subset sequencing was incomplete.

Worth noting for this clone: Its antigen remains unidentified. The sample holds other DNA sequences that translate to the same CDR3.

This CDR3 spans 13 amino acids. V was cut by 3 bases and J by 0 bases, with 7 bases left in between. CDR1 is GTSNPN, CDR2 SVGIG, per germline (reference sequence). In replicate PCRs of sorted subsets, roughly 210 ng DNA, approximately 32,000 T cell genomes, was used. The repertoire was sequenced with immunoSEQ multiplex PCR; TCRdb's copy has only in-frame clones and lacks some. Here the sample spans 2 million to 3 million clones, roughly nine tenths being singletons. The sequence was collected from a man between 18 and 29 years old in good health. This chain connects TRBV30 to TRBJ2-3, with D perhaps TRBD1 (5 bases). The sequenced sample consisted of naive CD4+ T cells sorted from blood. The subset here: CD45RA+ positively selected. CDR3 nucleotide sequence: TGTGCCTGGAGGACAGCTAGCACAGATACGCAGTATTTT. It yields the protein CAWRTASTDTQYF.